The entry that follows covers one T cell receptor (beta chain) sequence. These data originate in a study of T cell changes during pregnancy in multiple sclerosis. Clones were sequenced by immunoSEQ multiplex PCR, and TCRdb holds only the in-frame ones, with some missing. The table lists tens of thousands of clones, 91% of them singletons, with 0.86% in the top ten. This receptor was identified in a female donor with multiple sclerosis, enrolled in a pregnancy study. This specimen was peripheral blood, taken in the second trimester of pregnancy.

In DNA, the CDR3 is TGCGCCAGCAGCCCGACAGGGACGGGTCAGCCCCAGCATTTT. As protein: CASSPTGTGQPQHF. This chain links TRBV5-1 with TRBJ1-5; TRBD1 agrees at 7 bases. The germline V gene encodes CDR1 SGHRS and CDR2 YFSETQ. The trim removed 4 bases at V and 6 bases at J, leaving 7 bases unmatched. The CDR3 loop spans 14 amino acids.